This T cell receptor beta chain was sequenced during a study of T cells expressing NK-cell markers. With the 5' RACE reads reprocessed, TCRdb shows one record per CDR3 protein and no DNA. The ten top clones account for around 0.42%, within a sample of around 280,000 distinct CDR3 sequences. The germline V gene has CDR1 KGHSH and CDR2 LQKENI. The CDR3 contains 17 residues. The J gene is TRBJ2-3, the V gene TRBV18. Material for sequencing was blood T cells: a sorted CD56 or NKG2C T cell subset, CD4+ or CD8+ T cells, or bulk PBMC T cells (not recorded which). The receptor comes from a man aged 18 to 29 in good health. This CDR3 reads CASSPVGGGTSTDTQYF.